The 25 T cell receptor beta chains presented below share a single source sample, sequenced in a study of yellow fever vaccine responses in identical twins. In TCRdb, the RT-PCR reads were re-called with MiXCR into one record per CDR3 protein. The sample includes a few thousand distinct CDR3 sequences, about 89% of them seen just once. Sequenced material: T cells from blood (PBMCs), unsorted or a sorted subset (not recorded which), taken before or after yellow fever vaccination (not recorded which). These receptors originate from a woman aged 18-29 years who received the yellow fever vaccine.

The chain links TRBV5-4 to TRBJ2-7, with 8 bases lining up with TRBD1. The V gene end was trimmed by 4 bases and the J gene end by 2 bases; junction bases not matched to a gene: 8. Germline lookup yields CDR1 SGHNT and CDR2 YYREEE (reference sequence). The CDR3 spans 15 residues. The CDR3 sequence: CASSLTGASAYEQYF. CDR3 coding DNA: TGTGCCAGCAGCCTGACAGGGGCGTCCGCCTACGAGCAGTACTTC.

This chain uses TRBV2 with TRBJ2-1, with D perhaps matching TRBD2 (5 bases). Germline-derived CDR1 and CDR2 are SNHLY and FYNNEI. V lost 2 bases and J lost 10, with 9 bases in between. CDR3 size: 12 residues. The CDR3 sequence is CASSEFGGEQFF. The CDR3 DNA sequence: TGTGCCAGCAGTGAATTTGGAGGCGAGCAGTTCTTC.

V gene TRBV11-3 combines with J gene TRBJ1-6; 10 bases line up with TRBD1. V gave up 9 bases and J gave up 7 bases; unmatched junction bases: 6. This CDR3 spans 14 amino acids. Germline CDR1 is SGHNT and CDR2 is YENEEA. CDR3 bases: TGTGCCAGTCGGACAGGGGGAACAAATTCACCCCTCCACTTT. It encodes CASRTGGTNSPLHF.

Of note for this clonotype: The junction differs from germline at one of its ends, possibly a read error. The chain uses TRBV7-9 and TRBJ2-3; D not certain. CDR3 size: 13 residues. CDR1 and CDR2 (germline): SEHNR, FQNEAQ (reference sequence). The CDR3 DNA reads TGTGCCACCAGCTTAAAGGCCCAGGTCGCGCAGTATTTT. Translating gives CATSLKAQVAQYF.

The DNA of the CDR3 is TGTGCCACCAGCAGAGGGGATAATTCACCCCTCCACTTT. Its protein is CATSRGDNSPLHF. The chain couples TRBV15 to TRBJ1-6; D unclear. CDR3 size: 13 residues. Trimming left V 1 base short and J 5 bases short, with 3 bases between. The V gene's germline CDR1 is LNHNV and CDR2 YYDKDF (reference sequence).

The J gene is TRBJ1-1, the V gene TRBV2; a possible D gene is TRBD1 (5 bases). Trimming left V 9 bases short and J 3 bases short, with 26 bases between. Germline CDR1 is SNHLY and CDR2 is FYNNEI. The CDR3 length is 17 residues. CDR3 region: CARVWGLRAEIDTEAFF. The CDR3 DNA reads TGTGCCAGAGTATGGGGCCTCAGGGCCGAGATTGACACTGAAGCTTTCTTT.

The chain recombines TRBV3-1 with TRBJ1-1; no reliable D call. Germline CDR1 reads LGHDT; CDR2 reads YNNKEL (reference sequence). This CDR3 comprises 13 residues. With 2 bases removed from V and 5 bases from J, the gap between germline ends came to 9 bases. DNA for the CDR3: TGTGCCAGCAGCCAACCTCTCGGGACTGAAGCTTTCTTT. Translated, it gives CASSQPLGTEAFF.

The chain has TRBV12-3 or TRBV12-4 and TRBJ2-2; D unresolved. The CDR3 has 12 residues. The V end was cut by 6 bases, the J end by 1 base, with 3 bases between. The CDR3 sequence: CASRENTGELFF. CDR3 nucleotide sequence: TGTGCCAGCAGAGAGAACACCGGGGAGCTGTTTTTT.

The V call is TRBV19, the J call TRBJ2-2; D unclear. CDR3 size: 12 residues. From germline, CDR1 is LNHDA and CDR2 SQIVND (reference sequence). The CDR3 reads CAGRKGTGELFF. CDR3 in DNA: TGTGCAGGACGGAAAGGGACCGGGGAGCTGTTTTTT.

The chain employs TRBV6-1 and TRBJ1-1, with 10 bases aligning to TRBD1. CDR1 MNHNS and CDR2 SASEGT come from the germline V gene. The CDR3 runs 13 residues. V shed 5 bases, J shed 6 bases, and the junction held 3 bases outside the gene matches. The CDR3 coding sequence is TGTGCCAGCAGTCGCGACAGGGGGCCTGAAGCTTTCTTT. Its protein is CASSRDRGPEAFF.

V usage is TRBV12-3 or TRBV12-4 and J usage is TRBJ2-7; 9 nucleotides match TRBD2. Trimming cost V 2 bases and J 5 bases; bases outside gene matches: 7. This CDR3 contains 15 residues. For the CDR3, the DNA is TGTGCCAGCAGTTTATCTAGCGGGATGGCCCACGAGCAGTACTTC. This gives the protein CASSLSSGMAHEQYF.

This clonotype has only a few counts. The DNA is omitted, as the CDR3 cannot be located on it reliably, and the CDR3 follows TCRdb's listing. The rearrangement links TRBV10-1 to TRBJ1-5; TRBD1, as called in the table, went unchecked against the DNA. Both ends counted, the CDR3 spans 14 residues. Germline assignment: CDR1 WNHNN and CDR2 SYGVQD (reference sequence). This CDR3 is CASSRSGRAQPQHF.

V gene TRBV4-1 combines with J gene TRBJ2-1; D ambiguous. The CDR3 is made up of 11 amino acids. The germline V gene encodes CDR1 MGHRA and CDR2 YSYEKL. The germline V and J ends were trimmed by 5 bases and 7 bases, with 6 bases remaining between them. The CDR3: CASSARNEQFF. In nucleotides, the CDR3 is TGCGCCAGCAGCGCGCGGAATGAGCAGTTCTTC.

The V gene is TRBV19, the J gene TRBJ1-1, with D uncertain. From germline, CDR1 is LNHDA and CDR2 SQIVND (reference sequence). CDR3 size: 13 residues. Deletions cut 7 bases from V and 3 bases from J, with 12 bases between. CDR3 nucleotide sequence: TGTGCCAGTAAGGCGGAACAGTACACTGAAGCTTTCTTT. Its translation is CASKAEQYTEAFF.

The rearrangement links TRBV19 to TRBJ1-2; the D is unclear. CDR1 is LNHDA and CDR2 is SQIVND in the germline V gene (reference sequence). The CDR3 is made up of 13 amino acids. The ends were cut back, 4 bases at V and 5 bases at J, with 11 bases in the middle. The chain's CDR3 is CASSKEQQYGYTF. The CDR3 coding sequence is TGTGCCAGTAGTAAGGAACAGCAGTATGGCTACACCTTC. Filled out from reference TRBV19 and TRBJ1-2, the complete variable domain reads DGGITQSPKYLFRKEGQNVTLSCEQNLNHDAMYWYRQDPGQGLRLIYYSQIVNDFQKGDIAEGYSVSREKKESFPLTVTSAQKNPTAFYLCASSKEQQYGYTFGSGTRLTVV.

The chain is built from TRBV4-3 and TRBJ2-1; D may be TRBD1 (5 bases). The V end was cut by 1 base, the J end by 2 bases, with 9 bases between. Germline V gene data show CDR1 as LGHNA and CDR2 as YSLEER. This CDR3 is built from 15 residues. The CDR3 DNA sequence: TGCGCCAGCAGCCAAGTCACAGGAACCTACAATGAGCAGTTCTTC. This codes for CASSQVTGTYNEQFF.

The chain is built from TRBV20-1 and TRBJ2-7; D unresolved. V was shortened by 3 bases and J by 3 bases, with 9 bases between the two germline ends. The CDR3 is 12 amino acids. The germline gives CDR1 DFQATT, CDR2 SNEGSKA (reference sequence). The chain's CDR3 is CSARGINYEQYF. CDR3 bases: TGCAGTGCTAGGGGTATAAACTACGAGCAGTACTTC.

The rearrangement links TRBV6-2 or TRBV6-3 to TRBJ2-3, with 11 bases matching TRBD2. Germline CDR1 MNHEY, CDR2 SVGEGT. Trimming at V came to 1 base and at J to 0 bases, leaving 3 bases not matched to a gene. The CDR3 has 17 amino acids. DNA for the CDR3: TGTGCCAGCAGTTACTTCGGGACTAGCGGTAGCACAGATACGCAGTATTTT. Protein: CASSYFGTSGSTDTQYF.

This clonotype was detected once. The chain combines TRBV29-1 with TRBJ2-5; D is uncertain. Germline-derived CDR1 and CDR2 are SQVTM and ANQGSEA. The CDR3 is 10 residues long. Between the trimmed V and J ends, which lost 2 bases and 7 bases, there was a span of 5 bases. The CDR3 reads CSVETGTQYF. DNA for the CDR3: TGCAGCGTTGAAACGGGGACCCAGTACTTC.

About this clonotype itself: A junction boundary mismatches the germline segment, possibly from a read error. This chain connects TRBV7-7 to TRBJ1-1; D is unclear. The germline V gene has CDR1 SSHAT and CDR2 FNYEAQ (reference sequence). CDR3 length equals 13 residues. The CDR3 protein is CASSLAGNTEAFF. The CDR3 coding sequence is TGTGCTAGCAGCTTGGCGGGGAACACTGAAGCTTTCTTT.

The chain couples TRBV11-1 to TRBJ2-7; 7 nucleotides align to TRBD1. Unmatched junction bases numbered 8, after V lost 5 bases and J lost 1 base. Germline V gene sequence: CDR1 SGHAT, CDR2 FQDESV (reference sequence). The CDR3 is 15 residues long. The CDR3 region is CASSNGQGESYEQYF. DNA for the CDR3: TGTGCCAGCAGCAATGGGCAGGGGGAATCCTACGAGCAGTACTTC.

The chain has TRBV21-1 and TRBJ2-7; the table's D call, TRBD2, has no DNA check behind it. TRBV21-1 has pseudogene status. There are 14 residues in the CDR3. CDR3: CASSVRPGGDEQYF. The CDR3 DNA follows: TGTGCCAGCAGCGTCCGCCCGGGAGGGGACGAGCAGTACTTC.

The rearrangement joins TRBV23-1 to TRBJ1-5, with a weak D call TRBD1 (6 bases). TRBV23-1 is sorted into the ORF group, with uncertain function. Trimming shortened V by 2 bases and J by 3 bases, and 14 bases separated the two germline ends. This CDR3 has 16 amino acids. The CDR3 region is CASSQSRGPINQPQHF. CDR3 nucleotides: TGCGCCAGCAGTCAAAGTCGGGGGCCGATCAATCAGCCCCAGCATTTT.

This chain joins TRBV19 and TRBJ2-5, with 8 bases aligning to TRBD2. The CDR3 length is 16 residues. The germline V gene has CDR1 LNHDA and CDR2 SQIVND (reference sequence). J lost 5 bases, V lost 6 bases, and 14 bases had no gene match. As DNA, the CDR3 is TGTGCCAGTAGCCGAGCGGGGGCTCCGGTCGGCGAGACCCAGTACTTC. Amino acid sequence: CASSRAGAPVGETQYF.

The V call is TRBV4-2, the J call TRBJ2-1; 11 nucleotides align to TRBD2. This CDR3 region has 16 residues. Germline assignment: CDR1 LGHNA and CDR2 YNFKEQ. With 4 bases clipped from V and 6 bases from J, the junction kept 8 bases outside the gene matches. The chain's CDR3 is CASSPDSGGAVNEQFF. The CDR3 DNA reads as TGTGCCAGCAGCCCAGATAGCGGGGGGGCTGTCAATGAGCAGTTCTTC.